This T cell receptor (beta chain) was captured by sequencing in a study of blood T cells in healthy people across ages. Overall study context: Using template switching, researchers captured about one barcoded beta molecule for each two T cells.

Many counts were recorded for this clonotype. The antigen remains undetermined. Study results and limitations: While age rose, TCR beta diversity per million T cells dropped in a roughly linear way.

The use of a sample-barcoded 5' primer and a J-beta primer mix characterized a second PCR of about 6 to 12 cycles. TCRdb used MiXCR to reprocess the 5' RACE reads, holding one entry per CDR3 protein. The data contain 650,000 to 700,000 distinct CDR3 sequences, around 32% of them singletons. CDR1 MNHEY and CDR2 SVGAGI come from the germline V gene. CDR3 size: 17 residues. After removal of 8 bases from V and 1 base from J, the junction contained 10 bases not matched to a gene. Healthy Russian Caucasian donors spanned ages about 6 to 100 years. There were at least 5.5 micrograms of total RNA extracted from every sample.

The receptor comes from a woman older than 75 in good health. The sequencing input was blood. The chain combines TRBV6-5 with TRBJ2-3; 12 positions match TRBD2. The CDR3 loop is CASGTSGGQGGTDTQYF. The CDR3 bases are TGTGCCAGCGGTACTAGCGGGGGGCAGGGGGGCACAGATACGCAGTATTTT.